This T cell receptor (beta chain) was captured in a study of blood T cell repertoires in COVID-19. Study-wide background: In each case, the material was cDNA or gDNA derived from T cells, B-cell-depleted T cells, or PBMCs.

As handled by the study authors: Amplified reference gene primers provided the basis for estimating nucleated cell counts. Generated by immunoSEQ multiplex PCR, the TCRdb table keeps only in-frame clones and is missing some. From that table come the V and J calls and clone size; the DNA was used to work out D and trimming. The sample consists of approximately 440,000 clones, 70% to 90% of them appearing once. This clone was picked up one time. Patients in Seattle were enrolled during active infection, then followed longitudinally. The CDR3 has 15 amino acids. Germline V lookup: CDR1 ENHRY, CDR2 SYGVKD. Germline trimming cut 3 bases from V and 6 bases from J; bases unmatched to any gene: 10.

Sequenced material: peripheral blood. The receptor's source is a woman aged 50 to 60 with COVID-19, enrolled during active disease. The chain joins TRBV10-3 to TRBJ1-1; 7 nucleotides line up with TRBD1. The CDR3 nucleotides are TGTGCCATCAGTGAAGGGGGCGGTGACAACGCTGAAGCTTTCTTT. It specifies CAISEGGGDNAEAFF.